The 25 T cell receptor beta chains reported below all come from one sample, sequenced in a study of blood T cells in healthy people across ages. Then a second PCR, running about 7 to 11 cycles, was carried out with a sample-barcoded 5' primer and a J-beta primer mix. In TCRdb, the 5' RACE reads were re-called with MiXCR into one record per CDR3 protein. The table has 1.5 million to 2 million distinct CDR3 sequences, over 25% seen once. Sequencing was done on a sample of blood. These receptors were collected from a woman in her 30s in good health.

A note on this clonotype: This is likely a read error, given that the CDR3 carries no conserved phenylalanine or tryptophan at its end. The chain joins TRBV30 to TRBJ2-7, with a possible D match to TRBD1 (5 bases). Trimming pared 4 bases from V and 3 bases from J, leaving 16 bases between. Per the germline V gene, CDR1 is GTSNPN and CDR2 is SVGIG (reference sequence). CDR3 size: 14 residues. The CDR3 DNA reads TGTGCCTGGACGGGTTCTGGACACAGCTACGAGCAGTACTTA. The encoded protein is CAWTGSGHSYEQYL.

The chain joins TRBV24-1 to TRBJ2-1; D may correspond to TRBD1 or TRBD2 (5 bases each). From germline, CDR1 is KGHDR and CDR2 SFDVKD. CDR3 size: 13 residues. With 12 bases removed from V and 13 bases from J, the gap between germline ends came to 24 bases. DNA of the CDR3: TGTGCCGCCTCTTGGGACGGCGAGGAGACCCAGTTCTTC. Translating gives CAASWDGEETQFF.

The V gene is TRBV21-1, the J gene TRBJ2-7; the table's D call, TRBD2, was not checked against the DNA. TRBV21-1 is a pseudogene segment. The CDR3 sequence is 14 residues long. The CDR3 loop is CASSKGGPPHEQYF. Here the CDR3 DNA reads TGTGCCAGCAGCAAAGGCGGGCCCCCCCACGAGCAGTACTTC.

The chain uses TRBV7-2 and TRBJ2-7; D perhaps matches TRBD1 (6 bases). Trimming pared 5 bases from V and 3 bases from J, leaving 11 bases between. The CDR3 covers 13 residues. Germline assignment: CDR1 SGHTA and CDR2 FQGNSA. CDR3 amino acids: CASSEPTGYEQYF. As DNA, the CDR3 is TGTGCCAGCAGCGAACCGACAGGCTACGAGCAGTACTTC.

Comment on this clonotype: This could be a read error, since a much larger clone is one nucleotide away. The chain carries TRBV11-2 and TRBJ2-1, with D perhaps matching TRBD1 or TRBD2 (5 bases each). CDR3 length: 15 amino acids. Germline V lookup: CDR1 SGHAT, CDR2 FQNNGV. The CDR3 reads CASNLERGTHNEQFF. In DNA, the CDR3 is TGTGCCAGCAACTTAGAGAGGGGAACCCACAATGAGCAGTTCTTC.

This clonotype was detected a few times. The rearrangement joins TRBV7-9 to TRBJ2-7; D call uncertain. V was trimmed by 2 bases and J by 0 bases, leaving 11 bases between them. The length of the CDR3 is 15 residues. Germline V gene data show CDR1 as SEHNR and CDR2 as FQNEAQ (reference sequence). For the CDR3, the DNA is TGTGCCAGCAGCTTACCGAGGACGACCTCCTACGAGCAGTACTTC. It yields the protein CASSLPRTTSYEQYF.

This CDR3 reads CASSRGTGENIQYF. The CDR3 DNA reads as TGTGCCAGCTCACGCGGGACAGGGGAGAACATTCAGTACTTC. The genes are TRBV18 and TRBJ2-4; 10 bases map to TRBD1. Trimming removed 4 bases from V and 7 bases from J; junction bases left unmatched: 4. Looked up from germline, CDR1 is KGHSH and CDR2 is LQKENI. The CDR3 length is 14 residues.

This clonotype came up a few times. The chain recombines TRBV2 with TRBJ2-7; 8 bases are a match to TRBD1. The germline V gene encodes CDR1 SNHLY and CDR2 FYNNEI. The CDR3 covers 15 residues. J was trimmed by 4 bases and V by 4 bases; bases with no gene match: 9. The CDR3 loop reads CASSGGAGGVYEQYF. CDR3 sequence (DNA): TGTGCCAGCAGTGGCGGGGCAGGGGGCGTTTACGAGCAGTACTTC. The variable domain in full, completed from reference TRBV2 and TRBJ2-7, reads EPEVTQTPSHQVTQMGQEVILRCVPISNHLYFYWYRQILGQKVEFLVSFYNNEISEKSEIFDDQFSVERPDGSNFTLKIRSTKLEDSAMYFCASSGGAGGVYEQYFGPGTRLTVT.

This clonotype has a handful of counts. The chain links TRBV20-1 to TRBJ2-1; D unresolved. Deletions cut 3 bases from V and 4 bases from J, with 10 bases between. The CDR3 covers 13 residues. CDR1 DFQATT and CDR2 SNEGSKA come from the germline V gene (reference sequence). The CDR3 protein is CSARWNLYNEQFF. As DNA, the CDR3 is TGCAGTGCTAGGTGGAACCTATACAATGAGCAGTTCTTC.

The gene calls are TRBV12-3 or TRBV12-4 and TRBJ1-4, with D unclear. Trimming took off 2 bases at V and 11 bases at J, with 15 bases between the two ends. The CDR3 has 14 amino acids. The chain's CDR3 is CASSLSQNPLKLFF. The CDR3, as DNA: TGTGCCAGCAGTTTAAGTCAGAACCCGCTGAAACTGTTTTTT.

This chain uses TRBV7-8 with TRBJ2-7; 8 bases map to TRBD1. This CDR3 spans 16 amino acids. Unmatched junction bases numbered 6, after V lost 2 bases and J lost 0 bases. Germline CDR1 SGHVS, CDR2 FQNEAQ. The CDR3 here is CASSLYRQGNSYEQYF. The CDR3 DNA follows: TGTGCCAGCAGCTTATATCGACAGGGGAACTCCTACGAGCAGTACTTC.

The gene calls are TRBV9 and TRBJ2-3, with TRBD1 matching over 8 bases. In germline, CDR1 is SGDLS, CDR2 YYNGEE. V shed 0 bases and J 2 bases; nucleotides not matched to a gene: 5. CDR3 length: 16 amino acids. The CDR3 loop is CASSVAGTGTTDTQYF. CDR3 DNA sequence: TGTGCCAGCAGCGTAGCCGGGACAGGCACCACAGATACGCAGTATTTT.

This chain links TRBV7-8 with TRBJ2-5, with 7 bases that match TRBD2. Germline CDR1 SGHVS, CDR2 FQNEAQ. The CDR3 contains 16 residues. Trimming removed 4 bases from V and 2 bases from J; junction bases left unmatched: 10. CDR3 DNA: TGTGCCAGCAGCTCGACCCTCCTAGCGGTACAAGAGACCCAGTACTTC. Translation gives CASSSTLLAVQETQYF.

The chain links TRBV7-2 to TRBJ1-6, with TRBD1 matching 7 bases. V gave up 1 base and J gave up 11 bases; unmatched junction bases: 20. Per the germline V gene, CDR1 is SGHTA and CDR2 is FQGNSA. The CDR3 runs to 19 residues. The CDR3 DNA sequence: TGTGCCAGCAGCTTAGAGAATTCCGGGACAGCGAACTCCGGAACACCCCTCCACTTT. This gives the protein CASSLENSGTANSGTPLHF.

The chain employs TRBV6-1 and TRBJ1-1; possibly TRBD1 for D (6 bases). CDR1 MNHNS and CDR2 SASEGT come from the germline V gene. V gave up 7 bases and J gave up 4 bases, with 19 bases separating them. The CDR3 sequence is 15 residues long. This chain's CDR3 is CASIRQEWAATEAFF. CDR3 bases: TGTGCCAGCATCCGACAGGAGTGGGCGGCCACTGAAGCTTTCTTT.

The chain joins TRBV10-1 to TRBJ2-1; 8 nucleotides line up with TRBD2. This CDR3 is 14 amino acids long. Germline values: CDR1 WNHNN, CDR2 SYGVQD (reference sequence). Losses at the gene ends were 3 bases for V and 10 bases for J; bases not matched to a gene: 8. DNA for the CDR3: TGCGCCAGCAGTGATGCGGGAGGCGGACGAGAGCAGTTCTTC. Residues: CASSDAGGGREQFF.

In its sample, this clonotype was seen a few times. This chain joins TRBV7-2 and TRBJ2-7, with unresolved D. V was pared by 3 bases and J by 0 bases, with 15 bases between. There are 16 residues in the CDR3. CDR1 is SGHTA, CDR2 FQGNSA, per germline. The CDR3 protein is CASSFSPSPVSYEQYF. CDR3 nucleotide sequence: TGTGCCAGCAGCTTTTCTCCAAGTCCTGTCTCCTACGAGCAGTACTTC.

The V and J genes are TRBV3-1 and TRBJ2-1, with 8 bases fitting TRBD1. Germline V CDR1 and CDR2: LGHDT, YNNKEL (reference sequence). J lost 6 bases, V lost 1 base, and 5 bases had no gene match. The CDR3 length is 15 residues. Here the CDR3 DNA reads TGTGCCAGCAGCCAAGCAGGAGGACAGGGCAATGAGCAGTTCTTC. This sequence encodes CASSQAGGQGNEQFF.

In its sample, this clonotype was seen once. V gene TRBV5-1 combines with J gene TRBJ2-1, with a weak D call TRBD2 (7 bases). The germline CDR1 and CDR2 sequences are SGHRS and YFSETQ. Trimming shortened V by 3 bases and J by 1 base, and 26 bases separated the two germline ends. This CDR3 has 20 residues. The CDR3 sequence is CASSWPSGRDIDQSYNEQFF. The CDR3 nucleotides are TGCGCCAGCAGCTGGCCCAGTGGGAGGGACATAGACCAATCCTACAATGAGCAGTTCTTC.

Concerning this clonotype itself: One end of the junction varies from germline; a read error may be responsible. The chain has TRBV6-1 and TRBJ2-1; the D gene is possibly TRBD1 (6 bases). The germline gives CDR1 MNHNS, CDR2 SASEGT. There are 16 residues in the CDR3. CDR3 nucleotide sequence: TGTGTCAGCAGTGAAGCCACAGGGTTACCCTACAATGAGCAGTTCTTC. Amino acid sequence: CVSSEATGLPYNEQFF.

Many counts were recorded for this clonotype. This rearrangement joins TRBV11-2 to TRBJ2-3; D gene ambiguous. V was shortened by 1 base and J by 6 bases, with 8 bases between the two germline ends. This CDR3 has 13 residues. CDR1 is SGHAT, CDR2 FQNNGV, per germline. CDR3 coding DNA: TGTGCCAGCAGCTTAGTCGCTCCGGATACGCAGTATTTT. Its translation is CASSLVAPDTQYF. The full variable domain, its missing parts supplied by reference TRBV11-2 and TRBJ2-3, is EAGVAQSPRYKIIEKRQSVAFWCNPISGHATLYWYQQILGQGPKLLIQFQNNGVVDDSQLPKDRFSAERLKGVDSTLKIQPAKLEDSAVYLCASSLVAPDTQYFGPGTRLTVL.

This clonotype was found a few times. The V gene is TRBV18, the J gene TRBJ2-5; D tentatively fits TRBD1 or TRBD2 (5 bases each). The CDR3 sequence is 15 residues long. Germline V gives CDR1 KGHSH, CDR2 LQKENI. V was pared by 6 bases and J by 11 bases, with 25 bases between. CDR3 sequence reads: CASSEPGTRWLGQYF. The CDR3, as DNA: TGTGCCAGCTCCGAGCCCGGGACCCGCTGGTTGGGGCAGTACTTC.

The rearrangement joins TRBV20-1 to TRBJ2-4; 13 positions agree with TRBD2. CDR1 and CDR2 from the germline V gene are DFQATT and SNEGSKA (reference sequence). Unmatched junction bases numbered 17, after V lost 5 bases and J lost 13 bases. The CDR3 contains 16 residues. This chain's CDR3 is CSAVGTSGILYNEQYF. The CDR3 nucleotides are TGCAGTGCTGTCGGGACTAGCGGGATTCTTTACAATGAGCAGTACTTC.

This clonotype occurred a few times. This sequence joins TRBV20-1 and TRBJ2-5; tentative D call: TRBD2 (5 bases). Per germline, CDR1 DFQATT and CDR2 SNEGSKA (reference sequence). The CDR3 runs 14 residues. V was trimmed by 5 bases and J by 5 bases, leaving 18 bases between them. CDR3 amino acids: CSADVDRERETQYF. The CDR3 DNA is TGCAGTGCTGACGTCGATCGGGAACGGGAGACCCAGTACTTC.

This clonotype was recorded a few times. V is TRBV6-1 and J is TRBJ1-1; unclear D gene. The length of the CDR3 is 12 residues. CDR1 is MNHNS, CDR2 SASEGT, per germline. Trimming stripped 6 bases from V and 5 bases from J, with 10 bases between. The DNA for the CDR3 is TGTGCCAGCAGGCCCGGGAGGACTGAAGCTTTCTTT. Its translation: CASRPGRTEAFF.